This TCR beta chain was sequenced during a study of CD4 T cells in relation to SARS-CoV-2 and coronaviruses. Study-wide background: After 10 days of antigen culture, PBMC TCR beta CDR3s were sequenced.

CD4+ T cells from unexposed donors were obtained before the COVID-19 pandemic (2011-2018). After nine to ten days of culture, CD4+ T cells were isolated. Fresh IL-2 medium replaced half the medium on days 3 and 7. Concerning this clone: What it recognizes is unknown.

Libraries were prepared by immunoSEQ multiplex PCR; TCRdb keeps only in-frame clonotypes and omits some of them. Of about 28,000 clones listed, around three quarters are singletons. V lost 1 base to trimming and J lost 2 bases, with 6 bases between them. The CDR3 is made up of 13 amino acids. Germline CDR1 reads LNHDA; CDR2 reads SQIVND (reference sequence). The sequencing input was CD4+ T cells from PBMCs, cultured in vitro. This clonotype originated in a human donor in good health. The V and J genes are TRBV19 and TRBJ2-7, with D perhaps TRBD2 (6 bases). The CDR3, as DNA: TGTGCCAGTAGTATAGCGGGGGCCTACGAGCAGTACTTC. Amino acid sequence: CASSIAGAYEQYF.